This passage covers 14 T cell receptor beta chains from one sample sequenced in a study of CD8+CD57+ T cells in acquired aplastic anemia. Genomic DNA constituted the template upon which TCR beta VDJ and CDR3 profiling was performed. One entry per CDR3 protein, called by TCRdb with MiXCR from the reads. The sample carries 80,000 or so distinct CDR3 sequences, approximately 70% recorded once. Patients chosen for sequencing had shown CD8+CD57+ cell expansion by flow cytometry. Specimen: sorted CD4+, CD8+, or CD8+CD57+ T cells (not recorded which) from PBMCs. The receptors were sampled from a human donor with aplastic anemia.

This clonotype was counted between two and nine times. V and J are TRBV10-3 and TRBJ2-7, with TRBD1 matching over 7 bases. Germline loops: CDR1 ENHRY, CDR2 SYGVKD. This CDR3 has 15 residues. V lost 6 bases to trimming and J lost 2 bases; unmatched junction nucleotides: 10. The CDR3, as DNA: TGTGCCATCAGGGCCGGGACAGTTGCCACCTACGAGCAGTACTTC. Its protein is CAIRAGTVATYEQYF.

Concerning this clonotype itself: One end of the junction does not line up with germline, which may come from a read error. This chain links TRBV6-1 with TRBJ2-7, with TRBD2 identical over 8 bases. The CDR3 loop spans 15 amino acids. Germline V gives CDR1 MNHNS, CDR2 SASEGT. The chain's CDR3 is CASSEAGVSSYEQYF. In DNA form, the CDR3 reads TGTGCCAGCAGCGAAGCGGGGGTGAGCTCCTACGAGCAGTACTTC.

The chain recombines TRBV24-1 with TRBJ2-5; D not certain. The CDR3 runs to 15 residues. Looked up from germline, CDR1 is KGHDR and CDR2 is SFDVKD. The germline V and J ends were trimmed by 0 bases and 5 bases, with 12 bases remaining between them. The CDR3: CATSDLPSDGETQYF. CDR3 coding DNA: TGTGCCACCAGTGATTTGCCCTCCGATGGGGAGACCCAGTACTTC.

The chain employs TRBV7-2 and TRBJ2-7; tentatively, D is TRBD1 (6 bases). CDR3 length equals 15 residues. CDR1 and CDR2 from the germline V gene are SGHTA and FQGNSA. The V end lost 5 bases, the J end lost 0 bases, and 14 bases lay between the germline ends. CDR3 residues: CASSHGTISSYEQYF. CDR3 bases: TGTGCCAGCAGCCACGGGACAATCAGCTCCTACGAGCAGTACTTC.

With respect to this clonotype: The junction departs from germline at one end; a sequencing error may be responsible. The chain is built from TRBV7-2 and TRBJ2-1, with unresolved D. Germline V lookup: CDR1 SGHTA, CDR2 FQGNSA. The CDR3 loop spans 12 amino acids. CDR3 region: CASASSYNDQFF. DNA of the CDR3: TGTGCCAGCGCGAGCTCCTACAATGATCAGTTCTTC.

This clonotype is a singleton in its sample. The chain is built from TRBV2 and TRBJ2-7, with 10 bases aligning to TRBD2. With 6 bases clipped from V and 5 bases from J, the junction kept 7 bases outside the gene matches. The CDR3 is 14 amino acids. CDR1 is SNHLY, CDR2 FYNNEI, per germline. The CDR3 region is CASSYLAGENEQYF. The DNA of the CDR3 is TGTGCCAGCAGCTATCTAGCGGGGGAAAACGAGCAGTACTTC.

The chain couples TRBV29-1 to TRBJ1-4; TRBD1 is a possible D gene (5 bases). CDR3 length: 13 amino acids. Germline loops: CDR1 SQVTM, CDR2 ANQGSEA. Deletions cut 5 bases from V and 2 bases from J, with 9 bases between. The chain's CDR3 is CSVTGVTNEKLFF. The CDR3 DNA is TGCAGCGTTACGGGGGTGACTAATGAAAAACTGTTTTTT.

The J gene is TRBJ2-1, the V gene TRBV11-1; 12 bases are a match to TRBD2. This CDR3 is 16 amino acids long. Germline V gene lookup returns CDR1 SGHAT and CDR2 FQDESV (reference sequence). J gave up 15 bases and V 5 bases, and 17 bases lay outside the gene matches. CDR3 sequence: CASSKGTSGGRVLSFF. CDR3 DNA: TGTGCCAGCAGCAAGGGTACTAGCGGGGGGCGTGTACTTTCGTTCTTC. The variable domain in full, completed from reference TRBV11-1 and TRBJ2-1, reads EAEVAQSPRYKITEKSQAVAFWCDPISGHATLYWYRQILGQGPELLVQFQDESVVDDSQLPKDRFSAERLKGVDSTLKIQPAELGDSAMYLCASSKGTSGGRVLSFFGPGTRLTVL.

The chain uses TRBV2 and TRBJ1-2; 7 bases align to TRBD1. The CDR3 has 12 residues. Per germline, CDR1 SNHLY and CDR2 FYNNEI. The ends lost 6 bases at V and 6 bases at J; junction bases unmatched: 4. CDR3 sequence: CASRGDSDGYTF. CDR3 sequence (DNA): TGTGCCAGCAGGGGGGACAGCGATGGCTACACCTTC.

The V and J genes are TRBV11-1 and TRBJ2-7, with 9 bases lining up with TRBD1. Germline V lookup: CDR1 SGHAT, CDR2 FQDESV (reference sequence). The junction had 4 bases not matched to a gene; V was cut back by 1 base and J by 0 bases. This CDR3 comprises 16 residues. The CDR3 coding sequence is TGTGCCAGCAGCTTAGTCGGGACAGGGTCCTCCTACGAGCAGTACTTC. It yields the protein CASSLVGTGSSYEQYF. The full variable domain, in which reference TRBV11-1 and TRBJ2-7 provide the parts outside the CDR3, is EAEVAQSPRYKITEKSQAVAFWCDPISGHATLYWYRQILGQGPELLVQFQDESVVDDSQLPKDRFSAERLKGVDSTLKIQPAELGDSAMYLCASSLVGTGSSYEQYFGPGTRLTVT.

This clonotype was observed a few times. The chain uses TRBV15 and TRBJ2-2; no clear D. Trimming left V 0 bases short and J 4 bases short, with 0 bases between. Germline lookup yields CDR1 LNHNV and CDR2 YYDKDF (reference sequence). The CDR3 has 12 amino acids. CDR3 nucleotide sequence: TGTGCCACCAGCAGAGACACCGGGGAGCTGTTTTTT. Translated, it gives CATSRDTGELFF.

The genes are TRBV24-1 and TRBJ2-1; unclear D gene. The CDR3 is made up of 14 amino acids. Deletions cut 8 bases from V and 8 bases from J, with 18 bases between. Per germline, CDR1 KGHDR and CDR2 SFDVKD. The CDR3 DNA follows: TGTGCCACCACTCCTGGGCTCGGCGGCTATGAGCAGTTCTTC. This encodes CATTPGLGGYEQFF.

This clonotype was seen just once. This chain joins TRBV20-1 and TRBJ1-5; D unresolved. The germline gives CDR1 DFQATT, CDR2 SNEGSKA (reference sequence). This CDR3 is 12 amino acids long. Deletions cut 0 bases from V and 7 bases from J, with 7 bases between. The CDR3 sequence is CSARDLKQPQHF. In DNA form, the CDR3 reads TGCAGTGCTAGAGATTTAAAGCAGCCCCAGCATTTT.

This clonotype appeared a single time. CDR3 sequence (DNA): TGCAGTGCTTGGGACAGGGGAAACACCGGGGAGCTGTTTTTT. This encodes CSAWDRGNTGELFF. The chain links TRBV20-1 to TRBJ2-2, with 10 bases lining up with TRBD1. CDR1 and CDR2 from the germline V gene are DFQATT and SNEGSKA (reference sequence). The V segment lost 5 bases and the J segment 2 bases; nucleotides outside the gene matches: 2. This CDR3 has 14 amino acids.